A single sample gave rise to the 15 T cell receptor beta chains below, sequenced in a study of CD8 T cell repertoires and HIV-1 epitope variants. Generated by immunoSEQ multiplex PCR, the TCRdb table keeps only in-frame clones and is missing some. The sample lists under 4,000 clones, about three fifths occurring once. These TCRs' antigens remain unknown. Sequences were obtained from cultured CD8+ T cells derived from PBMCs. All receptors come from a male donor with HIV.

V gene TRBV30 combines with J gene TRBJ1-3; D is ambiguous. V lost 5 bases and J lost 3, with 11 bases in between. CDR3 length equals 13 residues. Germline V gene sequence: CDR1 GTSNPN, CDR2 SVGIG (reference sequence). The CDR3 loop is CAWPDSDGNTIYF. CDR3 nucleotide sequence: TGTGCCTGGCCAGACTCGGATGGAAACACCATATATTTT.

This clone showed up just a few times. CDR3 region: CASSYGLKNIQYF. As DNA, the CDR3 is TGTGCCAGCAGTTACGGTCTCAAAAACATTCAGTACTTC. This chain uses TRBV28 with TRBJ2-4; D gene ambiguous. The CDR3 loop spans 13 amino acids. Trimming left V 4 bases short and J 3 bases short, with 7 bases between. Germline loops: CDR1 MDHEN, CDR2 SYDVKM.

This clone was observed once. The chain uses TRBV30 and TRBJ2-1; 9 nucleotides align to TRBD2. Per the germline V gene, CDR1 is GTSNPN and CDR2 is SVGIG (reference sequence). V was pared by 3 bases and J by 0 bases, with 15 bases of the junction left unmatched. The CDR3 contains 19 residues. CDR3 residues: CAWSAKGFSGGISYNEQFF. CDR3 in DNA: TGTGCCTGGAGCGCAAAAGGGTTTAGCGGGGGCATCTCCTACAATGAGCAGTTCTTC. Variable domain in full (rest from reference TRBV30 and TRBJ2-1): SQTIHQWPATLVQPVGSPLSLECTVEGTSNPNLYWYRQAAGRGLQLLFYSVGIGQISSEVPQNLSASRPQDRQFILSSKKLLLSDSGFYLCAWSAKGFSGGISYNEQFFGPGTRLTVL.

The rearrangement joins TRBV7-8 to TRBJ2-3; the match to TRBD2 covers 10 bases. V lost 5 bases, J lost 5 bases, and 7 bases stayed unmatched. The V gene's germline CDR1 is SGHVS and CDR2 FQNEAQ. The CDR3 runs 15 residues. CDR3 sequence reads: CASSKSGGARDTQYF. The CDR3, as DNA: TGTGCCAGCAGCAAGAGCGGGGGGGCAAGAGATACGCAGTATTTT.

The V gene is TRBV7-2, the J gene TRBJ2-7; a possible D gene is TRBD1 (5 bases). The ends were cut back, 3 bases at V and 2 bases at J, with 8 bases in the middle. Germline-derived CDR1 and CDR2 are SGHTA and FQGNSA. This CDR3 has 13 residues. In DNA form, the CDR3 reads TGTGCCAGCAGCTTGATAGGGGCCTACGAGCAGTACTTC. It is translated as CASSLIGAYEQYF.

J is TRBJ2-1 and V is TRBV19; D is unresolved. With 3 bases removed from V and 1 base from J, the gap between germline ends came to 10 bases. The V gene's germline CDR1 is LNHDA and CDR2 SQIVND (reference sequence). The CDR3 contains 15 residues. Here the CDR3 reads CASSIWSGSYNEQFF. DNA for the CDR3: TGTGCCAGTAGTATCTGGTCGGGTTCCTACAATGAGCAGTTCTTC. The entire variable domain, with the rest obtained from reference TRBV19 and TRBJ2-1, is as follows: DGGITQSPKYLFRKEGQNVTLSCEQNLNHDAMYWYRQDPGQGLRLIYYSQIVNDFQKGDIAEGYSVSREKKESFPLTVTSAQKNPTAFYLCASSIWSGSYNEQFFGPGTRLTVL.

This clone showed up just a few times. The V gene is TRBV6-1, the J gene TRBJ2-5; 9 bases map to TRBD2. The CDR3 sequence is 15 residues long. Germline CDR1 and CDR2: MNHNS and SASEGT. V trimming: 6 bases; J trimming: 2 bases; junction bases outside the gene matches: 7. The CDR3 DNA is TGTGCCAGCAGGGAAATCGGACTAGCGCAAGAGACCCAGTACTTC. Protein sequence: CASREIGLAQETQYF.

The chain carries TRBV28 and TRBJ2-7, with D hard to call. The CDR3 contains 14 residues. Between the trimmed V and J ends, which lost 3 bases and 1 base, there was a span of 10 bases. Germline CDR1 MDHEN, CDR2 SYDVKM. CDR3 bases: TGTGCCAGCAGTTTCGATCCCAGGTCCTACGAGCAGTACTTC. This gives the protein CASSFDPRSYEQYF.

The chain is built from TRBV25-1 and TRBJ2-7; D is uncertain. V was trimmed by 5 bases and J by 3 bases, leaving 11 bases between them. The germline V gene has CDR1 MGHDK and CDR2 SYGVNS. The CDR3 is made up of 13 amino acids. The CDR3 loop is CASSPPGFYEQYF. The CDR3 DNA is TGTGCCAGCAGTCCGCCCGGATTCTACGAGCAGTACTTC.

The J gene is TRBJ1-4, the V gene TRBV7-6; 12 bases agree with TRBD1. The CDR3 has 17 amino acids. Germline CDR1 and CDR2: SGHVS and FNYEAQ. Trimming removed 5 bases from V and 1 base from J; junction bases left unmatched: 5. CDR3 DNA sequence: TGTGCCAGCAGCCCGGGGACAGGGGGCTTAACTAATGAAAAACTGTTTTTT. Amino acid sequence: CASSPGTGGLTNEKLFF.

This chain links TRBV10-1 with TRBJ2-5; D is possibly TRBD1 (6 bases). The ends were cut back, 2 bases at V and 5 bases at J, with 12 bases in the middle. The length of the CDR3 is 14 residues. Germline CDR1 is WNHNN and CDR2 is SYGVQD (reference sequence). CDR3 residues: CASSEGQYWETQYF. CDR3 bases: TGCGCCAGCAGTGAGGGACAGTATTGGGAGACCCAGTACTTC.

The CDR3 nucleotides read TGTGCCAGCAGCTTACTGGGGACAGACTCCTACGAGCAGTACTTC. Translation gives CASSLLGTDSYEQYF. The chain couples TRBV7-6 to TRBJ2-7, with 7 positions matching TRBD1. Germline loops: CDR1 SGHVS, CDR2 FNYEAQ. The length of the CDR3 is 15 residues. The V segment lost 2 bases and the J segment 0 bases; nucleotides outside the gene matches: 4.

In nucleotides, the CDR3 is TGTGCCAGCTACACCAGGACAGGGGGCACTGAAGCTTTCTTT. Residues: CASYTRTGGTEAFF. The rearrangement joins TRBV27 to TRBJ1-1; 10 bases are a match to TRBD1. Trimming cost V 8 bases and J 4 bases; bases outside gene matches: 7. Germline V gene lookup returns CDR1 MNHEY and CDR2 SMNVEV (reference sequence). The CDR3 covers 14 residues.

This chain links TRBV7-8 with TRBJ2-3, with D possibly matching TRBD2 (5 bases). The germline V and J ends were trimmed by 1 base and 2 bases, with 13 bases remaining between them. Germline assignment: CDR1 SGHVS and CDR2 FQNEAQ. This CDR3 spans 16 amino acids. CDR3 residues: CASSLVASFSTDTQYF. The CDR3 coding sequence is TGTGCCAGCAGCTTAGTGGCTAGCTTTTCCACAGATACGCAGTATTTT.

The J gene is TRBJ2-1, the V gene TRBV7-9, with 10 bases that match TRBD2. The germline V gene encodes CDR1 SEHNR and CDR2 FQNEAQ (reference sequence). The CDR3 consists of 15 residues. Losses at the gene ends were 2 bases for V and 6 bases for J; bases not matched to a gene: 4. CDR3 DNA: TGTGCCAGCAGCTTACTAGCGGGAGAGGGCAATGAGCAGTTCTTC. Protein sequence: CASSLLAGEGNEQFF.